The entry that follows covers one TCR beta chain sequence. Its target is not known. This record belongs to a study of T cells expressing NK-cell markers. At the level of the study: CD3+CD56+NKG2C+, CD3+CD56+NKG2C- and CD3+CD56-NKG2C+ T cells, once sorted, supplied the TCR beta repertoires. Whole-study findings and limits: In several donors, dominant clonotypes made up about 25-60.1% of CD3+CD56-NKG2C+ cells.

Germline loops: CDR1 SGHKS, CDR2 YYEKEE (reference sequence). The CDR3 contains 14 residues. 5'RACE template switching with UMIs generated TCR beta cDNA. TCRdb reworked the 5' RACE reads into one entry per CDR3 protein, no DNA. The sample holds over 150,000 distinct CDR3 sequences. The genes are TRBV5-5 and TRBJ1-1; the D gene TCRdb calls, TRBD1, cannot be checked with no DNA. This receptor was taken from a man aged 18-75 years in good health. The sample taken for sequencing was blood T cells: a sorted CD56 or NKG2C T cell subset, CD4+ or CD8+ T cells, or bulk PBMC T cells (not recorded which). The CDR3 protein is CASSLGTGNTEAFF. The complete variable domain, with remaining parts taken from reference TRBV5-5 and TRBJ1-1, reads DAGVTQSPTHLIKTRGQQVTLRCSPISGHKSVSWYQQVLGQGPQFIFQYYEKEERGRGNFPDRFSARQFPNYSSELNVNALLLGDSALYLCASSLGTGNTEAFFGQGTRLTVV.